This passage covers 31 T cell receptor beta chains from one sample sequenced in a study of PD-1 blockade in classical Hodgkin lymphoma. The time point denotes: cycle 4 day 1 (C4D1), after 5 to 7 weeks of nivolumab. There was relapse after autologous stem cell transplantation in every patient, and there was variation in brentuximab vedotin exposure. Sequencing was performed with immunoSEQ multiplex PCR; in TCRdb, only in-frame clones are kept and a portion is missing. Of around 93,000 clones listed, around 80% were seen once; the top ten hold 8% to 9.5%. Sequenced material: peripheral blood mononuclear cells (PBMCs), taken before the fourth cycle of nivolumab. Receptor source: a human donor with classical Hodgkin lymphoma.

The CDR3: CASSPYNLAGGPNEQFF. The CDR3 nucleotides read TGTGCCAGCTCACCTTACAATCTAGCGGGAGGGCCGAATGAGCAGTTCTTC. The chain couples TRBV18 to TRBJ2-1, with 12 nucleotides matching TRBD2. Germline V gene lookup returns CDR1 KGHSH and CDR2 LQKENI. This CDR3 comprises 17 residues. Trimming cost V 3 bases and J 7 bases; bases outside gene matches: 10. The full variable domain, completed using reference TRBV18 and TRBJ2-1, is NAGVMQNPRHLVRRRGQEARLRCSPMKGHSHVYWYRQLPEEGLKFMVYLQKENIIDESGMPKERFSAEFPKEGPSILRIQQVVRGDSAAYFCASSPYNLAGGPNEQFFGPGTRLTVL.

CDR3 region: CASSLRVTNEKLFF. The CDR3 DNA sequence: TGTGCCAGCAGCTTAAGGGTGACTAATGAAAAACTGTTTTTT. The genes are TRBV2 and TRBJ1-4; unclear D gene. Trimming shortened V by 6 bases and J by 2 bases, and 10 bases separated the two germline ends. The V gene's germline CDR1 is SNHLY and CDR2 FYNNEI. The CDR3 extends over 14 amino acids.

This clone was recorded at least ten times. V is TRBV5-1 and J is TRBJ2-1; TRBD1 agrees at 9 bases. V lost 0 bases to trimming and J lost 0 bases; unmatched junction nucleotides: 7. The CDR3 runs to 18 residues. Per the germline V gene, CDR1 is SGHRS and CDR2 is YFSETQ. The CDR3 DNA follows: TGCGCCAGCAGCTTGGTTTGGACAGGGGAAGCCTCCTACAATGAGCAGTTCTTC. It is translated as CASSLVWTGEASYNEQFF.

The table lists this clone with a few counts. The rearrangement joins TRBV5-1 to TRBJ2-3, with 10 bases fitting TRBD2. Germline loops: CDR1 SGHRS, CDR2 YFSETQ. The CDR3 is 15 amino acids. The J segment lost 0 bases and the V segment lost 5 bases, leaving 3 bases of the junction unmatched. CDR3 region: CASRASGSSTDTQYF. The CDR3 DNA sequence: TGCGCCAGCAGGGCTAGCGGGAGTAGCACAGATACGCAGTATTTT.

This clone appeared a few times. This chain uses TRBV7-3 with TRBJ1-1, with D possibly being TRBD1 (6 bases). This CDR3 contains 14 residues. The germline gives CDR1 SGHTA, CDR2 FQGTGA. With 2 bases removed from V and 0 bases from J, the gap between germline ends came to 7 bases. The CDR3 region has the DNA TGTGCCAGCAGCTTACAGGGGTTGAACACTGAAGCTTTCTTT. Amino acids: CASSLQGLNTEAFF.

The gene calls are TRBV9 and TRBJ2-3; tentatively, D is TRBD1 or TRBD2 (5 bases each). Trimming took 0 bases from V and 4 from J, leaving 9 bases between them. The CDR3 has 14 residues. Germline V lookup: CDR1 SGDLS, CDR2 YYNGEE. This CDR3 reads CASSVDGAADTQYF. CDR3 DNA: TGTGCCAGCAGCGTAGACGGGGCCGCAGATACGCAGTATTTT.

This clone was seen many times. Additional DNA sequences in this sample encode the identical CDR3. This rearrangement joins TRBV5-6 to TRBJ1-6; D not certain. The CDR3 spans 15 residues. Germline loops: CDR1 SGHDT, CDR2 YYEEEE. The V end lost 2 bases, the J end lost 10 bases, and 16 bases lay between the germline ends. The CDR3 nucleotides are TGTGCCAGCAGCTTCTGGCCCCTGTCGGACTCACCCCTCCACTTT. Translation gives CASSFWPLSDSPLHF.

This clone was recorded a few times. The gene calls are TRBV9 and TRBJ1-2; D gene uncertain. Trimming shortened V by 0 bases and J by 5 bases, and 11 bases separated the two germline ends. Germline V gene sequence: CDR1 SGDLS, CDR2 YYNGEE. The CDR3 has 14 residues. CDR3: CASSVDRPGYGYTF. The CDR3 DNA follows: TGTGCCAGCAGCGTAGACCGCCCGGGTTATGGCTACACCTTC.

The chain has TRBV6-5 and TRBJ2-5; D uncertain. The germline V and J ends were trimmed by 5 bases and 5 bases, with 9 bases remaining between them. Per germline, CDR1 MNHEY and CDR2 SVGAGI. This CDR3 has 12 amino acids. The CDR3 here is CASSRVRETQYF. In DNA form, the CDR3 reads TGTGCCAGCAGTAGGGTTAGGGAGACCCAGTACTTC.

The chain uses TRBV18 and TRBJ2-1; either TRBD1 or TRBD2 may supply D (5 bases each). This CDR3 spans 16 amino acids. Germline V gene sequence: CDR1 KGHSH, CDR2 LQKENI. Trimming pared 1 base from V and 8 bases from J, leaving 18 bases between. CDR3: CASSPQGAGGMDEQFF. CDR3 sequence (DNA): TGTGCCAGCTCACCACAAGGGGCTGGAGGAATGGATGAGCAGTTCTTC.

This sequence joins TRBV6-6 and TRBJ2-3; D gene uncertain. There are 14 residues in the CDR3. Germline assignment: CDR1 MNHNY and CDR2 SVGAGI (reference sequence). V lost 7 bases and J lost 0, with 11 bases in between. The CDR3 spells CASKIGSSTDTQYF. Here the CDR3 DNA reads TGTGCCAGCAAGATCGGGTCTAGCACAGATACGCAGTATTTT.

The gene calls are TRBV5-1 and TRBJ2-7, with D perhaps TRBD1 (5 bases). The CDR3 is 13 amino acids. Germline lookup yields CDR1 SGHRS and CDR2 YFSETQ. V shed 5 bases and J shed 3 bases, with 12 bases lying between them. CDR3 nucleotide sequence: TGCGCCAGCAGTCCCACAGGAGTCTACGAGCAGTACTTC. Its protein is CASSPTGVYEQYF.

V usage is TRBV7-8 and J usage is TRBJ1-5; unclear D gene. The CDR3 loop spans 13 amino acids. V was cut by 0 bases and J by 7 bases, with 7 bases left in between. Looked up from germline, CDR1 is SGHVS and CDR2 is FQNEAQ. CDR3: CASSLALVQPQHF. CDR3 sequence (DNA): TGTGCCAGCAGCTTAGCGCTGGTCCAGCCCCAGCATTTT.

J is TRBJ1-1 and V is TRBV29-1; 11 positions agree with TRBD1. V lost 5 bases and J lost 6; bases outside the gene matches: 8. The CDR3 is 14 amino acids. Germline V lookup: CDR1 SQVTM, CDR2 ANQGSEA. The DNA of the CDR3 is TGCAGCGTTAAATCGCCGGGACAGGGGGCTGAAGCTTTCTTT. It codes for CSVKSPGQGAEAFF.

The chain employs TRBV6-5 and TRBJ1-4; D is possibly TRBD1 (6 bases). This CDR3 has 15 amino acids. Germline V gene lookup returns CDR1 MNHEY and CDR2 SVGAGI. V lost 0 bases and J lost 3, with 8 bases in between. The CDR3 DNA reads TGTGCCAGCAGTTACTCGGGGACATCTAATGAAAAACTGTTTTTT. Translation gives CASSYSGTSNEKLFF.

The chain carries TRBV19 and TRBJ1-2; no clear D. CDR3 length equals 12 residues. The germline V gene encodes CDR1 LNHDA and CDR2 SQIVND (reference sequence). Trimming removed 5 bases at V and 4 bases at J, with 8 bases between. This CDR3 is CASSPRGYGYTF. The DNA for the CDR3 is TGTGCCAGTAGTCCCCGGGGCTATGGCTACACCTTC.

The CDR3 here is CASSPWTRSANEQFF. In DNA, the CDR3 is TGTGCCAGTAGTCCCTGGACTAGATCGGCCAATGAGCAGTTCTTC. The chain links TRBV19 to TRBJ2-1, with 7 bases aligning to TRBD2. The CDR3 totals 15 residues. Germline trimming cut 5 bases from V and 6 bases from J; bases unmatched to any gene: 10. The germline V gene has CDR1 LNHDA and CDR2 SQIVND (reference sequence).

The chain links TRBV5-8 to TRBJ2-3; 8 bases match TRBD2. The CDR3 spans 15 residues. CDR1 SGHTS and CDR2 YDEGEE come from the germline V gene. Trimming removed 0 bases from V and 3 bases from J; junction bases left unmatched: 3. The CDR3 loop reads CASSLELAVTDTQYF. The CDR3 DNA sequence: TGTGCCAGCAGCTTGGAACTAGCGGTGACAGATACGCAGTATTTT.

This chain uses TRBV18 with TRBJ2-5; D possibly corresponds to TRBD2 (6 bases). This CDR3 is built from 16 residues. CDR1 and CDR2 from the germline V gene are KGHSH and LQKENI. Trimming stripped 4 bases from V and 5 bases from J, with 20 bases between. DNA for the CDR3: TGTGCCAGCTCACGCCAAGGACGCGGGGCATTGGAGACCCAGTACTTC. Encoded protein: CASSRQGRGALETQYF. Filled out from reference TRBV18 and TRBJ2-5, the complete variable domain reads NAGVMQNPRHLVRRRGQEARLRCSPMKGHSHVYWYRQLPEEGLKFMVYLQKENIIDESGMPKERFSAEFPKEGPSILRIQQVVRGDSAAYFCASSRQGRGALETQYFGPGTRLLVL.

The V and J genes are TRBV29-1 and TRBJ2-7; 13 positions agree with TRBD2. The CDR3 is made up of 13 amino acids. Germline-derived CDR1 and CDR2 are SQVTM and ANQGSEA. With 5 bases clipped from V and 4 bases from J, the junction kept 2 bases outside the gene matches. The CDR3 DNA reads TGCAGCGTTCGGACTAGCGGGAGTTACGAGCAGTACTTC. It specifies CSVRTSGSYEQYF.

V is TRBV11-2 and J is TRBJ2-7; D could derive from TRBD1 or TRBD2 (5 bases each). The germline V gene has CDR1 SGHAT and CDR2 FQNNGV. Trimming pared 5 bases from V and 0 bases from J, leaving 11 bases between. The CDR3 has 14 amino acids. CDR3: CASSPTGPSYEQYF. The CDR3 DNA is TGTGCCAGCAGCCCTACGGGGCCCTCCTACGAGCAGTACTTC.

This clone occurred once. The chain joins TRBV19 to TRBJ2-3; D call uncertain. Germline V gives CDR1 LNHDA, CDR2 SQIVND (reference sequence). The CDR3 contains 14 residues. V lost 7 bases and J lost 0, with 11 bases in between. The CDR3 region has the DNA TGTGCCAGTACCCTGACACCCAGCACAGATACGCAGTATTTT. Translation: CASTLTPSTDTQYF. The complete variable domain, with remaining parts taken from reference TRBV19 and TRBJ2-3, reads DGGITQSPKYLFRKEGQNVTLSCEQNLNHDAMYWYRQDPGQGLRLIYYSQIVNDFQKGDIAEGYSVSREKKESFPLTVTSAQKNPTAFYLCASTLTPSTDTQYFGPGTRLTVL.

The J gene is TRBJ1-1, the V gene TRBV19; weak D call: TRBD1 (5 bases). CDR1 is LNHDA and CDR2 is SQIVND in the germline V gene (reference sequence). The germline V and J ends were trimmed by 5 bases and 0 bases, with 13 bases remaining between them. This CDR3 is built from 15 residues. CDR3 amino acids: CASSFLGHLNTEAFF. CDR3 in DNA: TGTGCCAGTAGTTTCCTAGGACACTTGAACACTGAAGCTTTCTTT.

The table lists this clone with a few counts. The chain recombines TRBV19 with TRBJ2-2; D is perhaps TRBD2 (5 bases). CDR3 length: 15 amino acids. Germline V gene data show CDR1 as LNHDA and CDR2 as SQIVND (reference sequence). The V end was cut by 3 bases, the J end by 6 bases, with 14 bases between. CDR3 nucleotides: TGTGCCAGTAGTATTGAGGGCAGGCTAGCCGGGGAGCTGTTTTTT. Translating it yields CASSIEGRLAGELFF.

The chain recombines TRBV10-3 with TRBJ1-2, with TRBD1 as a possible D gene (6 bases). V shed 4 bases and J shed 1 base, with 10 bases lying between them. The CDR3 length is 14 residues. Germline values: CDR1 ENHRY, CDR2 SYGVKD. CDR3 sequence (DNA): TGTGCCATCAGTGGACAGGAGGTTAACTATGGCTACACCTTC. Protein product: CAISGQEVNYGYTF.

The chain has TRBV7-9 and TRBJ1-3; no clear D gene. The CDR3 totals 15 residues. Germline V gives CDR1 SEHNR, CDR2 FQNEAQ (reference sequence). The germline V and J ends were trimmed by 5 bases and 2 bases, with 13 bases remaining between them. The CDR3 reads CASSGQEGPGNTIYF. CDR3 DNA sequence: TGTGCCAGCAGCGGCCAGGAGGGCCCTGGAAACACCATATATTTT.

This sequence joins TRBV2 and TRBJ2-3; D is ambiguous. Trimming left V 5 bases short and J 5 bases short, with 11 bases between. CDR1 and CDR2 (germline): SNHLY, FYNNEI. The CDR3 loop spans 13 amino acids. The CDR3 sequence is CASSPILLDTQYF. The CDR3 DNA follows: TGTGCCAGCAGTCCGATTTTATTAGATACGCAGTATTTT.

This clone was counted a single time. The rearrangement uses TRBV6-5 and TRBJ2-4; 8 positions match TRBD1. The CDR3 consists of 14 residues. Losses at the gene ends were 2 bases for V and 6 bases for J; bases not matched to a gene: 3. CDR1 is MNHEY, CDR2 SVGAGI, per germline. The CDR3 nucleotides are TGTGCCAGCAGTTACGGCCAGGGGGCAAACATTCAGTACTTC. It codes for CASSYGQGANIQYF.

The rearrangement uses TRBV6-5 and TRBJ1-2, with 8 positions matching TRBD1. The germline V gene encodes CDR1 MNHEY and CDR2 SVGAGI. This CDR3 is 16 amino acids long. Unmatched junction bases numbered 7, after V lost 0 bases and J lost 4 bases. The CDR3 nucleotides read TGTGCCAGCAGTTACTCGATCTCAGGACAGGGCTATGGCTACACCTTC. Protein: CASSYSISGQGYGYTF.

The chain combines TRBV10-3 with TRBJ1-6; D perhaps matches TRBD1 (5 bases). Germline V CDR1 and CDR2: ENHRY, SYGVKD. The germline V and J ends were trimmed by 3 bases and 8 bases, with 11 bases remaining between them. The CDR3 has 14 residues. CDR3 sequence: CAISDRERDSPLHF. The CDR3, as DNA: TGTGCCATCAGTGACAGGGAAAGAGATTCACCCCTCCACTTT.

The genes are TRBV19 and TRBJ2-1; no definite D call. V lost 3 bases, J lost 2 bases, and 11 bases lay in between. The CDR3 has 15 residues. CDR1 and CDR2 (germline): LNHDA, SQIVND (reference sequence). CDR3 in amino acids: CASSIGRITYNEQFF. Written as DNA, the CDR3 is TGTGCCAGTAGTATTGGCAGAATAACCTACAATGAGCAGTTCTTC.